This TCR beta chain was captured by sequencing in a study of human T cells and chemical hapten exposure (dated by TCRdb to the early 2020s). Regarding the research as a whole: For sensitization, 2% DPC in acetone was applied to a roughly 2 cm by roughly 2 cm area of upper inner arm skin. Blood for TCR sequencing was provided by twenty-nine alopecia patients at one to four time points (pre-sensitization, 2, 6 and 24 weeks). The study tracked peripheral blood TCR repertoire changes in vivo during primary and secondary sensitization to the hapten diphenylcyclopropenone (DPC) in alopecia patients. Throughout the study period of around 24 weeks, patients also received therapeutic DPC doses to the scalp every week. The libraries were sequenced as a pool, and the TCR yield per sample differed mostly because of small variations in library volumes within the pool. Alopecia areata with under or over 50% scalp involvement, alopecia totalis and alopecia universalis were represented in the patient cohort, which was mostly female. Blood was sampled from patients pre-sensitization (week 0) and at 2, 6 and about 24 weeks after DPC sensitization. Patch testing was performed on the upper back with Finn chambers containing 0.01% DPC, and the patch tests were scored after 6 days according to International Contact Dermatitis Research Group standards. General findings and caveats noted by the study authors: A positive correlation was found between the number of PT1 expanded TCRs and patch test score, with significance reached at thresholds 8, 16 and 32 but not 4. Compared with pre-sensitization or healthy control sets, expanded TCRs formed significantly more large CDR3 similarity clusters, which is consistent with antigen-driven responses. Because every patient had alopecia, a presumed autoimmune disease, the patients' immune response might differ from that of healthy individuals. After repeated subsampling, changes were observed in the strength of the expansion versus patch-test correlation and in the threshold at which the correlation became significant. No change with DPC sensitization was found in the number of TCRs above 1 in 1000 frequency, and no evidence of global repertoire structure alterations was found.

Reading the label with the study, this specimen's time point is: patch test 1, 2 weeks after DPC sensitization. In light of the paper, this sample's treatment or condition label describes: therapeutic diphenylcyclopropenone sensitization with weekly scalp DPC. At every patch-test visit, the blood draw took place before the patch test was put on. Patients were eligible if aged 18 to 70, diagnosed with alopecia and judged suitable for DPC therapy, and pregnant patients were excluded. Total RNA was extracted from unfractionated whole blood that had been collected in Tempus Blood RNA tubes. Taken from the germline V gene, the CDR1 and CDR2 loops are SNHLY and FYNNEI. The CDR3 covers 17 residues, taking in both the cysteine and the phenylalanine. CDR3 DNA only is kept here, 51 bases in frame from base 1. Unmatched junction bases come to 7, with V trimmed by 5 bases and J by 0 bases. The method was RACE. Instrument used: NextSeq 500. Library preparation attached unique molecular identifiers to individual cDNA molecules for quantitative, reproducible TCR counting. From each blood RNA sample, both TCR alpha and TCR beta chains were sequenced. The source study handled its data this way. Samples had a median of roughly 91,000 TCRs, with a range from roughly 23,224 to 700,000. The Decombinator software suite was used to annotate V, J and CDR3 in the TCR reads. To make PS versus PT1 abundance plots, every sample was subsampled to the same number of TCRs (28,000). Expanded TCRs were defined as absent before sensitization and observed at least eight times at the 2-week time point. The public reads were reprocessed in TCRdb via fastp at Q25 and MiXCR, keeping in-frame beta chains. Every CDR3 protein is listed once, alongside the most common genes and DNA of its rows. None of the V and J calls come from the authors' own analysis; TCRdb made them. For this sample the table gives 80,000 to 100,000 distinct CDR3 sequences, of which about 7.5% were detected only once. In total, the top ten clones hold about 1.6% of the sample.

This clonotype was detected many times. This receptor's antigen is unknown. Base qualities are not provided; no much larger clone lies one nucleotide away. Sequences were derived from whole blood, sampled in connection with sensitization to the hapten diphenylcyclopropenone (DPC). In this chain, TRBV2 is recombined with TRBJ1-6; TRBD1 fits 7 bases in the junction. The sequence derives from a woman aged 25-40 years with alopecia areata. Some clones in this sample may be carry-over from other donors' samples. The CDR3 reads CASSSEGQFSYNSPLHF. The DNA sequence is TGTGCCAGCAGTTCCGAGGGACAGTTCTCCTATAATTCACCCCTCCACTTT.